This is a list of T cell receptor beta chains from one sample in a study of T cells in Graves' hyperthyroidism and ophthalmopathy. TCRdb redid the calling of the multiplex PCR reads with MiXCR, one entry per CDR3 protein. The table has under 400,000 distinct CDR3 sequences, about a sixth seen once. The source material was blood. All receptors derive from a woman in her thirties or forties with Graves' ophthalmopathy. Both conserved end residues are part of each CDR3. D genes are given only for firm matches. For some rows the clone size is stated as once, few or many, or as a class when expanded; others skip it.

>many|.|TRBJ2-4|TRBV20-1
CSAPGVLFAKNIQYF
TGCAGTGCCCCGGGAGTTCTTTTTGCCAAAAACATTCAGTACTTC
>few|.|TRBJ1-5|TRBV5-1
CASSFESPNQPQHF
TGCGCCAGCAGCTTTGAGTCCCCTAATCAGCCCCAGCATTTT
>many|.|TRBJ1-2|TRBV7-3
CASSLTYDSDYTF
TGTGCCAGCAGCTTGACCTATGACAGCGACTACACCTTC
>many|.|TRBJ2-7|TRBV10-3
CAISASFRLENYEQYF
TGTGCCATCAGTGCCTCCTTTCGACTGGAGAACTACGAGCAGTACTTC
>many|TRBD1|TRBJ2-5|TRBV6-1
CASRRRDREGETQYF
TGTGCCAGCAGACGTCGGGACAGGGAGGGCGAGACCCAGTACTTC
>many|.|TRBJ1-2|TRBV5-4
CASSFVGPQYGYTF
TGTGCCAGCAGCTTTGTGGGACCTCAATATGGCTACACCTTC
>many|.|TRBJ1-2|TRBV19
CASRVPNYGYTF
TGTGCCAGTAGAGTGCCTAACTATGGCTACACCTTC
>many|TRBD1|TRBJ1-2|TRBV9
CASSVDGTDYGYTF
TGTGCCAGCAGCGTAGATGGGACAGATTATGGCTACACCTTC
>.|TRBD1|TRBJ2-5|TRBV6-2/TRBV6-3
CASSYSIIGTDQETQYF
TGTGCCAGCAGTTACTCGATAATTGGGACAGACCAAGAGACCCAGTACTTC
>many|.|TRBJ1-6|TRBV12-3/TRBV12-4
CASSDPAYNSPLHF
TGTGCCAGCAGTGATCCGGCGTATAATTCACCCCTCCACTTT
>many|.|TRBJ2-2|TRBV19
CASSRGDGELFF
TGTGCCAGTAGTCGGGGAGACGGGGAGCTGTTTTTT
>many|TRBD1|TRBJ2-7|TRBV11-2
CASSLGVQGYEQYF
TGTGCCAGCAGCTTGGGGGTACAGGGGTACGAGCAGTACTTC
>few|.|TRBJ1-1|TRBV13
CASSSGAHRAHTEAFF
TGTGCCAGCAGCTCCGGAGCACACCGTGCGCACACTGAAGCTTTCTTT
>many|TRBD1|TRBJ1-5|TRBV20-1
CSARNRGSSNQPQHF
TGCAGTGCTAGGAACAGGGGGAGTAGCAATCAGCCCCAGCATTTT
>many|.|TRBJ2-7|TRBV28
CASTPFVGPGYEQYF
TGTGCCAGCACCCCCTTTGTGGGTCCCGGCTACGAGCAGTACTTC
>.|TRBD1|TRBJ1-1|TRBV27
CASKEPTGGIAEAFF
TGTGCCAGCAAAGAACCGACAGGGGGTATCGCTGAAGCTTTCTTT
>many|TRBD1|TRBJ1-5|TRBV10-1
CASSETGGDGNQPQHF
TGCGCCAGCAGTGAGACAGGGGGCGATGGCAATCAGCCCCAGCATTTT
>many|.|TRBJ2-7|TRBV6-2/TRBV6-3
CASSPRELSYEQYF
TGTGCCAGCAGCCCCCGGGAGCTTTCCTACGAGCAGTACTTC
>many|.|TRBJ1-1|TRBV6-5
CASSFVQGGTEAFF
TGTGCCAGCAGTTTTGTGCAGGGAGGCACTGAAGCTTTCTTT
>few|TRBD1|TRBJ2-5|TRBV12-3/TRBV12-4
CVSSHPGDRGLLETQYF
TGTGTCAGCAGCCACCCGGGGGACAGGGGTTTATTAGAGACCCAGTACTTC
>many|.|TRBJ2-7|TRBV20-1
CSAANSGTYEQYF
TGCAGTGCCGCCAATAGCGGAACCTACGAGCAGTACTTC
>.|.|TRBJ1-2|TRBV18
CASSPGRGQDYGYTF
TGTGCCAGCTCACCAGGGAGGGGCCAAGACTATGGCTACACCTTC
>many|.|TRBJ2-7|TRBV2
CASGTLDYYEQYF
TGTGCCAGCGGAACGTTGGATTACTACGAGCAGTACTTC
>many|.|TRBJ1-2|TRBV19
CASSRDGNYGYTF
TGTGCCAGCAGTAGGGACGGGAACTATGGCTACACCTTC
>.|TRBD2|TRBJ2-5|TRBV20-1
CSVTSGGGETQYF
TGCAGTGTCACAAGCGGGGGGGGAGAGACCCAGTACTTC
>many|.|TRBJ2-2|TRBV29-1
CSVELRLAGELFF
TGCAGCGTTGAACTTAGGCTTGCCGGGGAGCTGTTTTTT
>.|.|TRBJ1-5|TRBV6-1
CASSEAPGTHNQPQHF
TGTGCCAGCAGTGAAGCCCCCGGGACACACAATCAGCCCCAGCATTTT
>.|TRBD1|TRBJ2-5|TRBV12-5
CASTGVQETQYF
TGTGCCAGTACAGGGGTACAAGAGACCCAGTACTTC
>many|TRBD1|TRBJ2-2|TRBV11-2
CASSLNPPGGNTGELFF
TGTGCCAGCAGCTTAAATCCGCCAGGGGGAAACACCGGGGAGCTGTTTTTT
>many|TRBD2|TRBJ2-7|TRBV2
CASREGSYSYEQYF
TGTGCCAGCCGGGAGGGCTCATACTCCTACGAGCAGTACTTC
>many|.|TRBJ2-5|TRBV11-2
CASRPKLRSGRETQYF
TGTGCCAGCAGACCCAAACTAAGATCCGGGAGAGAGACCCAGTACTTC
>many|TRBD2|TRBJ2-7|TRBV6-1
CASSRRGRITFYEQYF
TGTGCCAGCAGCAGGCGCGGGAGGATTACTTTCTACGAGCAGTACTTC
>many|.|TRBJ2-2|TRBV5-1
CASSGGWTDTGELFF
TGCGCCAGCAGTGGCGGGTGGACCGACACCGGGGAGCTGTTTTTT